A selection of T cell receptor beta chains follows, all from one sample in a study of siplizumab effects on memory and regulatory T cells. TCRdb's copy holds only in-frame clones and misses some; the assay was immunoSEQ multiplex PCR. The sample carries about 60,000 clones, around 78% recorded once. The sample consisted of memory CD4+ T cells sorted from blood. Source of these receptors: a human donor in good health. Both conserved end residues are part of each CDR3. The D gene is left open where the match is weak. Some rows have no size entry. The others give once, few or many, or a class for an expanded clone.

j_gene: TRBJ2-7
v_gene: TRBV5-4
abundance: .
len: 13
d_gene: TRBD2
CDR3nt: TGTGCCGGGGGACTAGCGGGGGGCTACGAGCAGTACTTC
CDR3aa: CAGGLAGGYEQYF

j_gene: TRBJ1-2
v_gene: TRBV29-1
abundance: .
len: 15
d_gene: TRBD1
CDR3nt: TGCAGCGTTGATTACCCCAGACAGGGGGCGGATGGCTACACCTTC
CDR3aa: CSVDYPRQGADGYTF

j_gene: TRBJ2-5
v_gene: TRBV7-8
abundance: .
len: 15
d_gene: TRBD1
CDR3nt: TGTGCCAGCACTTCCGACAGGGGGCGGGGAGAGACCCAGTACTTC
CDR3aa: CASTSDRGRGETQYF

j_gene: TRBJ2-3
v_gene: TRBV4-2
abundance: .
len: 18
d_gene: TRBD2
CDR3nt: TGTGCCAGCAGCCAAGTGGGTCCAGGCGGGGGGCAGGCAGATACGCAGTATTTT
CDR3aa: CASSQVGPGGGQADTQYF

j_gene: TRBJ1-5
v_gene: TRBV27
abundance: once
len: 16
d_gene: .
CDR3nt: TGTGCCAGCAGTTTTCAGGCGGGGAGGGGAGGTCAGCCCCAGCATTTT
CDR3aa: CASSFQAGRGGQPQHF

j_gene: TRBJ2-1
v_gene: TRBV25-1
abundance: .
len: 11
d_gene: .
CDR3nt: TGTGCCAGCAGCAGAAACAATGAGCAGTTCTTC
CDR3aa: CASSRNNEQFF

j_gene: TRBJ2-7
v_gene: TRBV18
abundance: .
len: 15
d_gene: TRBD1
CDR3nt: TGTGCCAGCTCACCACCAGCGACAGGGGGCGGCGAGCAGTACTTC
CDR3aa: CASSPPATGGGEQYF

j_gene: TRBJ2-5
v_gene: TRBV9
abundance: .
len: 13
d_gene: .
CDR3nt: TGTGCCAGCAGCCCCAGTCATCAAGAGACCCAGTACTTC
CDR3aa: CASSPSHQETQYF

j_gene: TRBJ2-5
v_gene: TRBV7-2
abundance: .
len: 13
d_gene: TRBD2
CDR3nt: TGTGCCACCGAGCTAGCGGGGGCCACGACCCAGTACTTC
CDR3aa: CATELAGATTQYF

j_gene: TRBJ1-5
v_gene: TRBV10-3
abundance: .
len: 14
d_gene: .
CDR3nt: TGTGCCAGCAGATCGGAAGGGGTCAATCAGCCCCAGCATTTT
CDR3aa: CASRSEGVNQPQHF

j_gene: TRBJ1-5
v_gene: TRBV18
abundance: .
len: 17
d_gene: .
CDR3nt: TGTGCCAGCTCACCACCTTCTCGCAGCCTCCGGGGTCAGCCCCAGCATTTT
CDR3aa: CASSPPSRSLRGQPQHF

j_gene: TRBJ2-3
v_gene: TRBV19
abundance: few
len: 18
d_gene: TRBD2
CDR3nt: TGTGCCAGTAGTATCCACCGACTAGCGGAAAACGTGGCAGATACGCAGTATTTT
CDR3aa: CASSIHRLAENVADTQYF

j_gene: TRBJ1-3
v_gene: TRBV13
abundance: .
len: 13
d_gene: .
CDR3nt: TGTGCCAGCAGCCCACGGGAGGGAGTTACCATATATTTT
CDR3aa: CASSPREGVTIYF

j_gene: TRBJ1-2
v_gene: TRBV2
abundance: .
len: 11
d_gene: .
CDR3nt: TGTGCCAGCGTAGTAAAGGATGGCTACACCTTC
CDR3aa: CASVVKDGYTF

j_gene: TRBJ2-2
v_gene: TRBV7-8
abundance: .
len: 15
d_gene: .
CDR3nt: TGTGCCAGCAGCTCGGGGGGACAGAACACCGGGGAGCTGTTTTTT
CDR3aa: CASSSGGQNTGELFF

j_gene: TRBJ2-4
v_gene: TRBV27
abundance: .
len: 14
d_gene: .
CDR3nt: TGTGCCAGCAGTTTAGTGTGGAGGTCAAGCATTCAGTACTTC
CDR3aa: CASSLVWRSSIQYF

j_gene: TRBJ2-3
v_gene: TRBV19
abundance: .
len: 17
d_gene: .
CDR3nt: TGTGCCAGTAGTATAGGGACCCGGGGGTCCCGCACAGATACGCAGTATTTT
CDR3aa: CASSIGTRGSRTDTQYF

j_gene: TRBJ1-2
v_gene: TRBV7-8
abundance: .
len: 15
d_gene: .
CDR3nt: TGTGCCAGCAGCTTGGGGGGAAGACGAGAGTATGGCTACACCTTC
CDR3aa: CASSLGGRREYGYTF

j_gene: TRBJ1-3
v_gene: TRBV4-1
abundance: .
len: 14
d_gene: .
CDR3nt: TGCGCCAGCAGCCAAGGACACTCTGGAAACACCATATATTTT
CDR3aa: CASSQGHSGNTIYF

j_gene: TRBJ2-4
v_gene: TRBV7-2
abundance: .
len: 16
d_gene: .
CDR3nt: TGTGCCAGCAGCTTAGGTCCAGGGCTAGCCAAAAACATTCAGTACTTC
CDR3aa: CASSLGPGLAKNIQYF

j_gene: TRBJ2-2
v_gene: TRBV5-1
abundance: .
len: 14
d_gene: TRBD1
CDR3nt: TGCGCCAGCAGCGGGGGACAGGGGACCGGGGAGCTGTTTTTT
CDR3aa: CASSGGQGTGELFF

j_gene: TRBJ1-4
v_gene: TRBV30
abundance: .
len: 13
d_gene: .
CDR3nt: TGTGCCTGGACCGCGGGGGGTAATGAAAAACTGTTTTTT
CDR3aa: CAWTAGGNEKLFF

j_gene: TRBJ1-4
v_gene: TRBV13
abundance: .
len: 14
d_gene: TRBD1
CDR3nt: TGTGCCAGCAGCTTGACAGGGCGGGGTGAAAAACTGTTTTTT
CDR3aa: CASSLTGRGEKLFF

j_gene: TRBJ1-1
v_gene: TRBV11-2
abundance: .
len: 15
d_gene: TRBD1
CDR3nt: TGTGCCAGCAGCTTAGAAGGCAGGGGGGACACTGAAGCTTTCTTT
CDR3aa: CASSLEGRGDTEAFF

j_gene: TRBJ1-1
v_gene: TRBV2
abundance: .
len: 13
d_gene: .
CDR3nt: TGTGCCAGCAGTACCTTACAGGACAGCGAAGCTTTCTTT
CDR3aa: CASSTLQDSEAFF

j_gene: TRBJ2-7
v_gene: TRBV13
abundance: .
len: 17
d_gene: TRBD2
CDR3nt: TGTGCCAGCAGCTTAGCTCATCGACGGGAGGGCCGTTACGAGCAGTACTTC
CDR3aa: CASSLAHRREGRYEQYF

j_gene: TRBJ2-5
v_gene: TRBV5-1
abundance: .
len: 13
d_gene: .
CDR3nt: TGCGCCAGCTACGTCTCAAGCCAAGAGACCCAGTACTTC
CDR3aa: CASYVSSQETQYF

j_gene: TRBJ2-2
v_gene: TRBV2
abundance: once
len: 14
d_gene: .
CDR3nt: TGTGCCAGCAACAGGGCAGGGAACACCGGGGAGCTGTTTTTT
CDR3aa: CASNRAGNTGELFF

j_gene: TRBJ1-2
v_gene: TRBV10-3
abundance: .
len: 14
d_gene: TRBD1
CDR3nt: TGTGCCATCAGTCCACAGGGGATCCCCTATGGCTACACCTTC
CDR3aa: CAISPQGIPYGYTF

j_gene: TRBJ2-2
v_gene: TRBV10-3
abundance: .
len: 16
d_gene: TRBD2
CDR3nt: TGTGCCATCAGTGTAACGGCGGGGGCGAACACCGGGGAGCTGTTTTTT
CDR3aa: CAISVTAGANTGELFF

j_gene: TRBJ2-5
v_gene: TRBV6-5
abundance: .
len: 12
d_gene: .
CDR3nt: TGTGCCAGCAGCCCCCTGGGGAAGACCCAGTACTTC
CDR3aa: CASSPLGKTQYF

j_gene: TRBJ2-1
v_gene: TRBV25-1
abundance: .
len: 14
d_gene: .
CDR3nt: TGTGCCAGCAGTCGAGGAAACCTCTTAGATGAGCAGTTCTTC
CDR3aa: CASSRGNLLDEQFF

j_gene: TRBJ2-2
v_gene: TRBV5-4
abundance: .
len: 14
d_gene: .
CDR3nt: TGTGCCAGCAGTTCTCGCTCGGGTCCCGGGGAGCTGTTTTTT
CDR3aa: CASSSRSGPGELFF

j_gene: TRBJ2-7
v_gene: TRBV9
abundance: .
len: 15
d_gene: .
CDR3nt: TGTGCCAGCAGCGCGTCCGTCGACATAAACTACGAGCAGTACTTC
CDR3aa: CASSASVDINYEQYF

j_gene: TRBJ1-2
v_gene: TRBV7-6
abundance: .
len: 15
d_gene: .
CDR3nt: TGTGCCAGCAGCTTACAGTCCGGACACTCTGAGGGCTACACCTTC
CDR3aa: CASSLQSGHSEGYTF

j_gene: TRBJ2-5
v_gene: TRBV15
abundance: .
len: 13
d_gene: TRBD1
CDR3nt: TGTGCCACCAGTAGACAGGGGCAAGAGACCCAGTACTTC
CDR3aa: CATSRQGQETQYF

j_gene: TRBJ2-2
v_gene: TRBV30
abundance: few
len: 13
d_gene: .
CDR3nt: TGTGCCTGGAGTGTCTTGGGGGCCGGGGAGCTGTTTTTT
CDR3aa: CAWSVLGAGELFF

j_gene: TRBJ2-1
v_gene: TRBV7-6
abundance: .
len: 14
d_gene: TRBD2
CDR3nt: TGTGCCAGCAGCTTAGATGCTAGCGGGAGACGGCGGTTCTTC
CDR3aa: CASSLDASGRRRFF

j_gene: TRBJ1-3
v_gene: TRBV9
abundance: once
len: 14
d_gene: .
CDR3nt: TGTGCCAGCAGCGTCCAAGACTCTGGAAACACCATATATTTT
CDR3aa: CASSVQDSGNTIYF